The TCR beta chain described here comes from a study of identical twins. Trimming cost V 4 bases and J 4 bases; bases outside gene matches: 3. The CDR3 length is 14 residues. CDR1 is MDHEN and CDR2 is SYDVKM in the germline V gene. Study findings and constraints: Invariant MAIT and iNKT cells are populations that could partly confound zero-insertion analyses. Abundant beta clonotypes from cord blood bore fewer insertions; memory repertoires lacked this pattern.

This clonotype was observed a handful of times. The antigen remains undetermined. The cDNA had a unique molecular identifier and a template-switch universal primer site. MiXCR was run by TCRdb on the 5' RACE reads, yielding one entry per CDR3 protein. Among 500,000 to 650,000 distinct CDR3 sequences listed, 7.1% were seen once. A further study also used this sample, focusing on yellow fever vaccine responses in identical twins. That investigation notes: Twins reportedly had a vaccine T cell response that seemed partly convergent, partly personalized.

The chain joins TRBV28 to TRBJ1-2; TRBD1 matches 10 bases. Sequencing was carried out using PBMCs. This clonotype originated in a woman aged 18-35 years in good health. The CDR3 region is CASSSTGGSYGYTF. CDR3 bases: TGTGCCAGCAGTTCGACAGGGGGCTCCTATGGCTACACCTTC.